In its sample, the clone carrying this T cell receptor beta chain was seen once. These data belong to a study of blood T cell repertoires in COVID-19. Study in general: Sites across the United States, Italy and Spain contributed samples from acute and convalescent COVID-19. Sources were T cells, B-cell-depleted T cells, or PBMCs; the material itself was cDNA or gDNA.

Looked up from germline, CDR1 is MDHEN and CDR2 is SYDVKM. Losses at the gene ends were 6 bases for V and 3 bases for J; bases not matched to a gene: 4. This CDR3 spans 14 amino acids. The method was immunoSEQ multiplex PCR; TCRdb's version includes in-frame clones alone and lacks a portion of them. The sample carries roughly 200,000 clones, about three quarters recorded once. The receptor comes from a woman in her fifties or sixties with active or convalescent COVID-19. Sample: peripheral blood. The chain links TRBV28 to TRBJ1-4; TRBD1 aligns across 7 bases. The CDR3 DNA is TGTGCCAGCAGCATAGGACAGGCTAATGAAAAACTGTTTTTT. Amino acids: CASSIGQANEKLFF.